This is a list of T cell receptor beta chains from one sample in a study of post-analysis software for immune sequencing data. TCRdb reprocessed the PCR reads with MiXCR, giving one entry per CDR3 protein. This sample carries hundreds of thousands of distinct CDR3 sequences, roughly 30% of them seen once, and the ten largest clones take more than 0.45%. The sample consisted of blood. All receptors derive from a girl aged 5-17 years with multiple sclerosis. CDR3s include the opening cysteine and the closing phenylalanine or tryptophan. The order of the fields is J gene, V gene, D gene, clone size, CDR3 protein, CDR3 DNA. The D gene is left open where the match is weak. Clone size appears in some rows only: once, few, many, or a class for an expanded clone.

>TRBJ2-3|TRBV12-3/TRBV12-4|NA|once
CASMVRWGGGTADTQYF
TGTGCCAGTATGGTCCGTTGGGGCGGAGGGACCGCAGATACGCAGTATTTT
>TRBJ1-6|TRBV5-1|NA|NA
CASSSEGSPLHF
TGCGCCAGCAGCTCAGAGGGATCACCCCTCCACTTT
>TRBJ2-5|TRBV28|NA|few
CASSLSPVGETQYF
TGTGCCAGCAGTTTATCACCCGTGGGAGAGACCCAGTACTTC
>TRBJ2-7|TRBV7-9|NA|NA
CASSLGNKNSYEQYF
TGTGCCAGCAGCTTAGGTAACAAAAACTCCTACGAGCAGTACTTC
>TRBJ2-6|TRBV6-5|NA|few
CASSYHLAPGANVLTF
TGTGCCAGCAGTTACCACCTAGCTCCTGGGGCCAACGTCCTGACTTTC
>TRBJ1-6|TRBV7-9|NA|NA
CASSLLKGRESPLHF
TGTGCCAGCAGCTTATTAAAGGGGCGAGAGTCACCCCTCCACTTT
>TRBJ2-7|TRBV29-1|NA|few
CSVRGRASYEQYF
TGCAGCGTTCGGGGGAGAGCATCCTACGAGCAGTACTTC
>TRBJ1-2|TRBV20-1|TRBD1|few
CSAGTPGGYGYTF
TGCAGTGCCGGAACCCCAGGGGGCTATGGCTACACCTTC
>TRBJ2-1|TRBV9|TRBD2|few
CASSVFGTTINNEQFF
TGTGCCAGCAGCGTTTTCGGGACTACTATCAACAATGAGCAGTTCTTC
>TRBJ2-7|TRBV20-1|TRBD1|NA
CSARETGGAPYEQYF
TGCAGTGCTAGAGAGACAGGGGGCGCCCCCTACGAGCAGTACTTC
>TRBJ2-7|TRBV20-1|TRBD2|NA
CSATPTSAGVSYEQYF
TGCAGTGCTACGCCAACCTCCGCGGGAGTGTCGTACGAGCAGTACTTC
>TRBJ1-2|TRBV29-1|NA|NA
CSVEAYGYTF
TGCAGCGTTGAGGCATATGGCTACACCTTC
>TRBJ2-3|TRBV11-2|TRBD2|few
CASSTLSGGTDTQYF
TGTGCCAGCAGCACCCTTAGCGGGGGCACAGATACGCAGTATTTT
>TRBJ2-1|TRBV20-1|TRBD2|few
CSAISRTSQQFF
TGCAGTGCTATCTCACGGACTAGTCAGCAGTTCTTC
>TRBJ2-3|TRBV12-3/TRBV12-4|NA|NA
CASSSYPSDSADTQYF
TGTGCCAGCAGTTCGTATCCGAGCGATAGCGCAGATACGCAGTATTTT
>TRBJ2-1|TRBV20-1|TRBD2|few
CSASRGLAGGGEQFF
TGCAGTGCTAGTAGGGGACTAGCGGGAGGGGGCGAACAGTTCTTC
>TRBJ2-7|TRBV14|NA|NA
CASSQWRSGQTYEQYF
TGTGCCAGCAGCCAATGGCGTTCGGGACAAACCTACGAGCAGTACTTC
>TRBJ2-7|TRBV5-1|TRBD2|many
CASTLDGGRAVNEQYF
TGCGCCAGCACCTTGGACGGCGGGAGGGCGGTAAACGAGCAGTACTTC
>TRBJ2-7|TRBV7-9|NA|NA
CASSFGSPSYEQYF
TGTGCCAGCAGCTTTGGGTCCCCCTCCTACGAGCAGTACTTC
>TRBJ2-1|TRBV25-1|NA|NA
CASSGYGDEQFF
TGTGCCAGCAGTGGATATGGGGATGAGCAGTTCTTC
>TRBJ2-1|TRBV19|NA|NA
CASMKGTTYNEQFF
TGTGCCAGTATGAAGGGGACAACCTACAATGAGCAGTTCTTC
>TRBJ2-1|TRBV10-1|TRBD2|few
CASSQTSGTSIEQFF
TGCGCCAGCAGCCAGACTAGCGGGACCAGCATTGAGCAGTTCTTC
>TRBJ2-3|TRBV6-5|NA|many
CASSIGRLRGTDTQYF
TGTGCCAGTAGTATCGGACGTCTAAGGGGTACAGATACGCAGTATTTT
>TRBJ1-2|TRBV5-6|NA|few
CASRPRGLQNYGYTF
TGTGCCAGCAGACCTCGGGGTTTACAAAACTATGGCTACACCTTC
>TRBJ2-3|TRBV12-3/TRBV12-4|NA|few
CASSPTAQGGDTQYF
TGTGCCAGCAGCCCTACTGCTCAGGGTGGAGATACGCAGTATTTT
>TRBJ2-4|TRBV5-6|NA|NA
CASSLKTIIRNIQYF
TGTGCCAGCAGCTTAAAGACAATTATAAGAAACATTCAGTACTTC
>TRBJ2-7|TRBV5-4|TRBD2|NA
CASSVTGTSAMGYEQYF
TGTGCCAGCAGCGTCACCGGGACTAGCGCCATGGGTTACGAGCAGTACTTC
>TRBJ1-2|TRBV28|NA|NA
CASSLSGHGYTF
TGTGCCAGCAGTTTATCGGGTCATGGCTACACCTTC
>TRBJ1-2|TRBV6-5|NA|few
CASSDPSRANYGYTF
TGTGCCAGCAGTGACCCCTCCCGCGCTAACTATGGCTACACCTTC
>TRBJ2-3|TRBV6-4|NA|NA
CASSDFPGDTQYF
TGTGCCAGCAGTGACTTCCCGGGCGATACGCAGTATTTT
>TRBJ2-5|TRBV20-1|NA|NA
CSAQGGEGTQYF
TGCAGTGCTCAAGGGGGGGAGGGGACCCAGTACTTC
>TRBJ2-3|TRBV29-1|NA|few
CSDALNPGDTQYF
TGCAGCGACGCCCTAAATCCTGGCGATACGCAGTATTTT
>TRBJ2-7|TRBV27|TRBD2|few
CASSLISPGLAGYEQYF
TGTGCCAGCAGTTTGATCTCCCCGGGACTAGCGGGATACGAGCAGTACTTC
>TRBJ2-7|TRBV6-2/TRBV6-3|NA|NA
CASSYSAVFEQYF
TGTGCCAGCAGTTACTCGGCGGTCTTCGAGCAGTACTTC
>TRBJ2-1|TRBV7-2|TRBD2|NA
CASSLSGPSYNEQFF
TGTGCCAGCAGCCTTAGCGGGCCGTCCTACAATGAGCAGTTCTTC
>TRBJ2-7|TRBV27|NA|NA
CASSSPRGGFYNEQYF
TGTGCCAGCAGTTCCCCAAGGGGGGGATTTTACAATGAGCAGTACTTC
>TRBJ2-7|TRBV5-1|TRBD2|few
CASSSGLAGVRVSYEQYF
TGCGCCAGCAGCTCAGGACTAGCGGGAGTTCGTGTCTCCTACGAGCAGTACTTC
>TRBJ2-7|TRBV20-1|NA|few
CSARDPAGPHYEQYF
TGCAGTGCTAGAGATCCGGCCGGACCTCACTACGAGCAGTACTTC
>TRBJ2-3|TRBV20-1|NA|NA
CSAPSRVRGDTQYF
TGCAGTGCTCCCTCGAGGGTCCGGGGAGATACGCAGTATTTT
>TRBJ2-3|TRBV7-9|NA|few
CASTFPLSDSHGDTQYF
TGTGCCAGCACCTTCCCTCTGTCGGACAGCCATGGAGATACGCAGTATTTT
>TRBJ2-7|TRBV7-2|NA|few
CASSLVDPGLLPKFSYEQYF
TGTGCCAGCAGCTTGGTGGATCCGGGACTCCTGCCAAAATTTTCCTACGAGCAGTACTTC
>TRBJ1-2|TRBV28|TRBD1|few
CASSFDRVGYTF
TGTGCCAGCAGTTTCGACAGGGTTGGCTACACCTTC
>TRBJ1-2|TRBV27|TRBD1|few
CASSSFGGTGHYGYTF
TGTGCCAGCAGTAGTTTTGGGGGGACAGGGCACTATGGCTACACCTTC